The following is a T cell receptor beta chain sequence with its context. There is no known antigen for this receptor. No much larger clonotype is one base removed from it; base qualities were not supplied. In the prospective study, participants were roughly 18 to 100 years old, resided in under 30 geographic areas of the United States, and were enrolled through a virtual design. To assign participants to cohorts, the prospective study relied on clinical history that participants themselves reported in a screening survey and a study questionnaire. Recovered participants in ImmuneRACE Cohort 3 were defined as having two consecutive negative NP/OP PCR tests, clearance from a healthcare professional, or resolution of symptoms. In the prospective study, mobile phlebotomists collected whole blood, serum and a nasopharyngeal or oropharyngeal swab from each participant. Additional blood draws and questionnaires over an approximately 2-month period could optionally be provided by prospective study participants. Blood samples from the prospective study were shipped frozen or at room temperature prior to DNA extraction.

This specimen belongs to a study of blood T cell repertoires in COVID-19 (dated by TCRdb to 2018 to 2020). Regarding the study in general: Samples covering the acute and convalescent phases of COVID-19 were provided by collaborators in the United States, Italy and Spain. Where available, HLA class I and class II types were obtained from metadata supplied by the sample provider rather than from assay-based typing. Subjects who had been exposed to COVID-19, were actively infected with it, or had recovered from it provided the deeply sampled blood TCRbeta repertoires that made up the dataset. A de-identified subject ID, COVID-19 status, age in years and sex were almost always included in the sample metadata. Samples came from the ongoing ImmuneRACE study (first 160 participants) plus 1,254 subjects from 6 global collaborators. The material from the prospective study consisted of cDNA or gDNA derived from T cells, B-cell-depleted T cells, or PBMCs. A freely available public database, intended as a resource for researchers studying the immune response to SARS-CoV-2, is where the repertoires were released.

Trimming accounts for 0 bases at V and 6 bases at J, while the number of junction bases matched to no gene is 5. Spanning cysteine to phenylalanine, the CDR3 consists of 15 amino acids. Left in the record is the CDR3 DNA by itself, 45 bases read in frame from the first base. CDR1 and CDR2 are read off the germline V gene (reference sequence) as GTSNPN and SVGIG. The immunoSEQ Assay, a bias-controlled multiplex PCR, was used to amplify TCRbeta CDR3 regions from genomic DNA. Per the original workflow: The number of nucleated cells in each sample was estimated from the amplification of reference gene primers within the assay. To quantify the absolute abundance of each unique TCRbeta CDR3 rearrangement, sequence reads were collapsed and filtered. Productive Simpson clonality was computed per sample as the square root of Simpson's diversity index over productive rearrangements. Drawn from immuneACCESS, this table holds only the in-frame rearrangements with V and J called that TCRdb kept. Clones are partly lost; checked studies trace under half to an unresolved V gene and leave the rest unexplained. Clone size and V and J calls were adopted from that table, with D and trimming inferred from the DNA. A total of roughly 180,000 clones appear in this sample, 86% of them only once. Around 8.6% of the sample belongs to the ten largest clones.

Paper-wide results and their limitations: Clinical and demographic metadata were provided uncurated, with the amount varying by source and participant.

Sequenced sample: PBMCs or T cells enriched from blood (not recorded which). In this chain, TRBV30 is recombined with TRBJ2-1; TRBD2 fits 10 bases in the junction. This sequence was found in a woman aged 25-40 years who had recovered from COVID-19. The CDR3 corresponds to CAWSVSSGSFNEQFF. At the DNA level, the sequence is TGTGCCTGGAGTGTGTCTAGCGGGAGTTTCAATGAGCAGTTCTTC.